This note documents a single T cell receptor (beta chain) sequence. Its target is unknown. Measured with immunoSEQ multiplex PCR; TCRdb has only the in-frame clones, and not every one. Altogether some 120,000 clones are present, 75% to 90% being singletons, with the ten largest covering roughly 1.6%. This entry is derived from a study of T cell responses to AZD1222 COVID-19 vaccine. Study-wide points: Epitopes outside B.1.351 and B.1.1.7 mutated regions reportedly drew nearly half of spike TCRs.

The CDR3 extends over 17 amino acids. With V trimmed by 0 bases and J by 12 bases, 13 bases remained unmatched. The germline gives CDR1 SGHRS, CDR2 YFSETQ. The receptor was derived from an adult in good health. J is TRBJ2-1 and V is TRBV5-1; 12 bases agree with TRBD2. The source material was peripheral blood, sampled on day 0 of AZD1222 vaccination. CDR3 sequence reads: CASSLGAGLAGTVGQFF. CDR3 DNA sequence: TGCGCCAGCAGCTTGGGTGCCGGACTAGCGGGGACCGTAGGGCAGTTCTTC.